This TCR beta chain stems from a study of cytomegalovirus exposure and HLA in healthy donors. Whole-study context: Some 85 million unique TCRs from HLA-typed donors were held in an early data release. Study results and caveats: 87-base-pair reads could not separate some V segments, including TRBV6-2 and TRBV6-3. The study put some 160 TCR beta chains on its list as cytomegalovirus-associated. In vitro work confirmed that a few CMV-associated chains recognize CMV antigens.

V was pared by 1 base and J by 2 bases, with 7 bases between. CDR1 is SGHTS and CDR2 is YDEGEE in the germline V gene. The length of the CDR3 is 14 residues. Regarding this clone: Its matching antigen is unknown.

Primers: 60 Vbeta forward and 13 Jbeta reverse. Repertoires were generated with immunoSEQ multiplex PCR, while TCRdb's copy carries only in-frame clones and drops some. Of about 100,000 clones listed, over 75% were seen once; the top ten hold about 2.2%. This sequence joins TRBV5-8 and TRBJ2-1; D gene ambiguous. This TCR was recovered from a young man in good health and CMV-seronegative. Material: PBMCs. DNA for the CDR3: TGTGCCAGCAGCTTGTACACCCCCTACAATGAGCAGTTCTTC. This sequence encodes CASSLYTPYNEQFF.